A selection of T cell receptor beta chains follows, all from one sample in a study of shared clonotypes between healthy human individuals. Sequencing was performed with immunoSEQ multiplex PCR; in TCRdb, only in-frame clones are kept and a portion is missing. The sample lists fewer than 550,000 clones, nearly 80% occurring once. Material: PBMCs. The receptors shown here come from a woman aged 40 to 49 in good health. Some clones in this sample may be carry-over from other donors' samples. CDR3s include the opening cysteine and the closing phenylalanine or tryptophan. A D gene is named only where the DNA matches it firmly. For some rows the clone size is stated as once, few or many, or as a class when expanded; others skip it.

>once|TRBD2|TRBV15|TRBJ2-3
CATSRKLSGRGTDTQYF
TGTGCCACCAGCAGGAAACTTAGCGGGAGAGGGACAGATACGCAGTATTTT
>-|-|TRBV14|TRBJ1-2
CASSQDRTAYGYTF
TGTGCCAGCAGCCAAGATAGAACGGCCTATGGCTACACCTTC
>-|-|TRBV30|TRBJ2-6
CAWSNLPNPSGVRANVLTF
TGTGCCTGGAGCAATCTTCCGAACCCCTCTGGTGTGAGGGCCAACGTCCTGACTTTC
>-|TRBD2|TRBV5-1|TRBJ2-1
CASSLPSGSGNEQFF
TGCGCCAGCAGCCTACCTAGCGGGAGTGGCAATGAGCAGTTCTTC
>-|-|TRBV18|TRBJ2-1
CASSPGAGSYNEQFF
TGTGCCAGCTCACCGGGCGCCGGCTCCTACAATGAGCAGTTCTTC
>-|-|TRBV18|TRBJ1-5
CASSLGASQPQHF
TGTGCCAGCTCACTCGGGGCGAGTCAGCCCCAGCATTTT
>-|-|TRBV29-1|TRBJ2-7
CSVVSHDEQYF
TGCAGCGTTGTTTCCCACGACGAGCAGTACTTC
>-|-|TRBV19|TRBJ1-2
CASRDLYGYTF
TGTGCCAGTAGGGACCTCTATGGCTACACCTTC
>-|-|TRBV7-3|TRBJ2-2
CASSLSGITGELFF
TGTGCCAGCAGCTTATCGGGGATCACCGGGGAGCTGTTTTTT
>once|TRBD2|TRBV11-3|TRBJ2-1
CASSPGTSGKQSEQFF
TGTGCCAGCAGCCCGGGTACTAGCGGAAAACAATCTGAGCAGTTCTTC
>once|TRBD2|TRBV6-5|TRBJ2-7
CASTSLAGYEQYF
TGTGCCAGCACTAGCCTAGCGGGGTACGAGCAGTACTTC
>-|-|TRBV28|TRBJ1-5
CASSFPSGLGQPQHF
TGTGCCAGCAGTTTCCCCAGCGGCTTGGGCCAGCCCCAGCATTTT
>-|TRBD1|TRBV7-2|TRBJ1-5
CASSFDRDGNQPQHF
TGTGCCAGCAGCTTTGACAGGGATGGCAATCAGCCCCAGCATTTT
>-|-|TRBV18|TRBJ2-3
CASSPLPLVGHRDGTDTQYF
TGTGCCAGCTCACCACTTCCCTTGGTTGGGCACCGAGACGGCACAGATACGCAGTATTTT
>-|-|TRBV30|TRBJ1-2
CAWSVTRESYGYTF
TGTGCCTGGAGTGTTACAAGGGAGAGCTATGGCTACACCTTC
>-|-|TRBV5-1|TRBJ2-5
CASSFSTGPRQETQYF
TGCGCCAGCAGCTTCTCGACAGGCCCAAGACAAGAGACCCAGTACTTC
>-|TRBD1|TRBV28|TRBJ1-2
CASSLPGQVTYGYTF
TGTGCCAGCAGTTTACCCGGACAGGTTACCTATGGCTACACCTTC
>-|TRBD2|TRBV11-2|TRBJ2-7
CASSRLAGGTYEQYF
TGTGCCAGCAGCCGACTAGCGGGAGGTACCTACGAGCAGTACTTC
>-|TRBD2|TRBV5-4|TRBJ2-7
CASSSPTSRPYEQYF
TGTGCCAGCAGCTCCCCGACTAGCAGACCCTACGAGCAGTACTTC
>-|-|TRBV19|TRBJ2-7
CASSKQGSIGYEQYF
TGTGCCAGTAGTAAGCAGGGATCGATAGGCTACGAGCAGTACTTC
>once|-|TRBV10-1|TRBJ2-7
CASSDGEDEQYF
TGCGCCAGCAGTGATGGAGAGGACGAGCAGTACTTC
>many|-|TRBV5-1|TRBJ2-7
CASRDTGRGYEQYF
TGCGCCAGCCGAGATACTGGGAGAGGGTACGAGCAGTACTTC
>-|TRBD2|TRBV5-1|TRBJ2-1
CASRLAGGYNEQFF
TGCGCCAGCAGACTAGCGGGGGGATACAATGAGCAGTTCTTC
>-|-|TRBV6-6|TRBJ2-7
CASSYSRSGSSYEQYF
TGTGCCAGCAGTTACTCTAGGTCCGGGAGCTCCTACGAGCAGTACTTC
>-|TRBD2|TRBV27|TRBJ2-2
CASSGLAGARGELFF
TGTGCCAGCTCGGGACTAGCGGGAGCTAGAGGGGAGCTGTTTTTT
>-|-|TRBV14|TRBJ2-7
CASSQSRGSGSSYEQYF
TGTGCCAGCAGCCAATCTAGGGGTAGCGGTTCCTCCTACGAGCAGTACTTC
>-|-|TRBV4-1|TRBJ2-7
CASSQGGLSSYEQYF
TGCGCCAGCAGCCAAGGGGGACTGAGCTCCTACGAGCAGTACTTC
>-|-|TRBV28|TRBJ2-6
CASSSGQTSGANVLTF
TGTGCCAGCAGTTCTGGACAGACCTCTGGGGCCAACGTCCTGACTTTC
>-|-|TRBV5-1|TRBJ1-4
CASSQGGMEEKLFF
TGCGCCAGCAGCCAAGGGGGAATGGAGGAAAAACTGTTTTTT